This T cell receptor (beta chain) was sequenced for a study of T cell changes during pregnancy in multiple sclerosis. Trimming removed 0 bases at V and 3 bases at J, with 17 bases between. CDR3 length: 17 residues. Germline V gene data show CDR1 as LGHNA and CDR2 as YSLEER. Libraries were prepared by immunoSEQ multiplex PCR; TCRdb keeps only in-frame clonotypes and omits some of them. The sample lists over 30,000 clones; approximately 90% were seen once. The source was CD4+ T cells from peripheral blood mononuclear cells, collected in the second trimester of pregnancy. This TCR was sampled from a female donor in good health, enrolled as a control in a pregnancy study. The rearrangement joins TRBV4-3 to TRBJ1-1; no clear D. The CDR3 here is CASSQDLGLLADTEAFF. DNA for the CDR3: TGCGCCAGCAGCCAAGATCTTGGACTCCTTGCGGACACTGAAGCTTTCTTT.